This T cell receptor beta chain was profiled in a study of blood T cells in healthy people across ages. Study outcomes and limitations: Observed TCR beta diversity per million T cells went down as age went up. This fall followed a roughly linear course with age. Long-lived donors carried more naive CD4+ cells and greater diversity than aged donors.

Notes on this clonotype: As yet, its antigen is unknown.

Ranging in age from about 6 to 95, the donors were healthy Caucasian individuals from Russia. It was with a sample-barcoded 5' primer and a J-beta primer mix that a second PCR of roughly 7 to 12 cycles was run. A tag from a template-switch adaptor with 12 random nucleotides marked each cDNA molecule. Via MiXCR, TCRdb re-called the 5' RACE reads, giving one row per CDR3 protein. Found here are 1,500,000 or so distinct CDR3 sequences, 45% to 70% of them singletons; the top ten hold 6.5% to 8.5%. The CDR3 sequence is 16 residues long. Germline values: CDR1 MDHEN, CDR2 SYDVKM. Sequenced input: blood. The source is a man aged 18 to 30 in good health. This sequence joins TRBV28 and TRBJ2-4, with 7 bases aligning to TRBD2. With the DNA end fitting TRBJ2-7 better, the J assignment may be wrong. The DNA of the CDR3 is TGTGCCAGCAGTTACCTTGGGAGCGAGCGGGACTACGAGCAGTACTTC. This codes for CASSYLGSERDYEQYF.